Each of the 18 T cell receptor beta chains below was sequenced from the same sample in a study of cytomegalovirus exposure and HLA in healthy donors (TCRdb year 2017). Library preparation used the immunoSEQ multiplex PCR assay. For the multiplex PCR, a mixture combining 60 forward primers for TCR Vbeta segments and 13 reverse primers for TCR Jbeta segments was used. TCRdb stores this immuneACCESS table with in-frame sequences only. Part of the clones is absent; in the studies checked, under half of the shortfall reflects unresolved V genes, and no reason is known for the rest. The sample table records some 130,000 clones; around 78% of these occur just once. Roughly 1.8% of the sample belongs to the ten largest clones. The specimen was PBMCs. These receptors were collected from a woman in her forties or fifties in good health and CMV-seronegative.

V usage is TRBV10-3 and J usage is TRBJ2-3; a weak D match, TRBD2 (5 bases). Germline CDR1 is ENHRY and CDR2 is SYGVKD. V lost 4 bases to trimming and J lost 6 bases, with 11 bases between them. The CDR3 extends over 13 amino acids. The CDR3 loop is CAISVDFGDTQYF. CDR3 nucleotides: TGTGCCATCAGTGTGGACTTCGGGGATACGCAGTATTTT.

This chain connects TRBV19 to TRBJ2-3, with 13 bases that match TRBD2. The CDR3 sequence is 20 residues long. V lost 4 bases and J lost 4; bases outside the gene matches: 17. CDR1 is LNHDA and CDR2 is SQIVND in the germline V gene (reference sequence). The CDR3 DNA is TGTGCCAGTAGTACAGCAAACGGACTAGCGGGAGACGTACTTGCAGATACGCAGTATTTT. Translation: CASSTANGLAGDVLADTQYF.

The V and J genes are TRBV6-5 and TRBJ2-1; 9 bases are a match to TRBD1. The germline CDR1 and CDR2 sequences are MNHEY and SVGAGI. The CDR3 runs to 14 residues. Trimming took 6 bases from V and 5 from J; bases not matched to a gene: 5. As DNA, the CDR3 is TGTGCCAGCAGCCCGGGACAGGGTGACAATGAGCAGTTCTTC. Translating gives CASSPGQGDNEQFF.

The CDR3, as DNA: TGCGCCAGCAGCTTTCTGACGGACCCATCAGGGACTCGCTACAATGAGCAGTTCTTC. Its protein is CASSFLTDPSGTRYNEQFF. The gene calls are TRBV5-1 and TRBJ2-1, with D possibly being TRBD2 (6 bases). The CDR3 sequence is 19 residues long. Trimming removed 2 bases from V and 3 bases from J, with 24 bases in between. In germline, CDR1 is SGHRS, CDR2 YFSETQ.

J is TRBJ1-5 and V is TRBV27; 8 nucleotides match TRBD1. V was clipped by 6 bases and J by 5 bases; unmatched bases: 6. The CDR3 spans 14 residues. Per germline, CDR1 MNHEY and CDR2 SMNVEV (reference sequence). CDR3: CASRMDRDHQPQHF. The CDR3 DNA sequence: TGTGCCAGCAGGATGGACAGGGACCATCAGCCCCAGCATTTT.

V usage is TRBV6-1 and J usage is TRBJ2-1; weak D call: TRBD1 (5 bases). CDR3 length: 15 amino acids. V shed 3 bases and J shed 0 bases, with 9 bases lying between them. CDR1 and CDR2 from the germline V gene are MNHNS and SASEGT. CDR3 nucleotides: TGTGCCAGCAGTGAGGCAGGGTTCTCCTACAATGAGCAGTTCTTC. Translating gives CASSEAGFSYNEQFF.

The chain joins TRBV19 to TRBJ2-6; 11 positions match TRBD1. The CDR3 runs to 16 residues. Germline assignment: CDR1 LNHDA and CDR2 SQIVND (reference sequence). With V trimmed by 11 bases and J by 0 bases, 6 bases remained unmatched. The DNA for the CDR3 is TGTGCCGCCTCCGGGACAGGGGGCTCTGGGGCCAACGTCCTGACTTTC. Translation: CAASGTGGSGANVLTF.

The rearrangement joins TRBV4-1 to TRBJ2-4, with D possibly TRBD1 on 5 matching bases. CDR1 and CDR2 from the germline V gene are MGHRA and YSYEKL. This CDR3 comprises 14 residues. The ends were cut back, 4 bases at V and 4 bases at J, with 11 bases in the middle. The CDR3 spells CASSPHGAKNIQYF. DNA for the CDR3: TGCGCCAGCAGCCCCCATGGGGCGAAAAACATTCAGTACTTC.

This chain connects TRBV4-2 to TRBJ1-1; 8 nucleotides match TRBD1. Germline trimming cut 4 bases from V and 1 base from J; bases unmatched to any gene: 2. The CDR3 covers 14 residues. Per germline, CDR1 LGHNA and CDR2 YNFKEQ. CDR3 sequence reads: CASSPGQANTEAFF. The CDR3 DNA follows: TGTGCCAGCAGCCCGGGACAGGCGAACACTGAAGCTTTCTTT.

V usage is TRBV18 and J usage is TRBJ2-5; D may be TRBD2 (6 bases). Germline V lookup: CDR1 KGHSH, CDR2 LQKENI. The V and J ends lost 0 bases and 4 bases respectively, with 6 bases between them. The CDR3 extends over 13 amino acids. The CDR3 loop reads CASSPPRGETQYF. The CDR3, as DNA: TGTGCCAGCTCACCACCGCGGGGAGAGACCCAGTACTTC.

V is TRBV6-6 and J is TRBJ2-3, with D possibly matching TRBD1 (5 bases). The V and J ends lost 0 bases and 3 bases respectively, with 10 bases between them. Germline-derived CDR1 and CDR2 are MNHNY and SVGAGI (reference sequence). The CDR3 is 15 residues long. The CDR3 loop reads CASSYSVQGTDTQYF. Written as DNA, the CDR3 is TGTGCCAGCAGTTACTCCGTCCAGGGTACAGATACGCAGTATTTT.

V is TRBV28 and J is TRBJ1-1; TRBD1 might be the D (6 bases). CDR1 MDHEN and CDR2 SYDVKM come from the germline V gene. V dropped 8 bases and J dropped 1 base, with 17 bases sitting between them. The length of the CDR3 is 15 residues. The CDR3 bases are TGTGCCAGCCTTGCGACAGGTCTCGAGAACACTGAAGCTTTCTTT. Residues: CASLATGLENTEAFF.

In DNA, the CDR3 is TGTGCCAGCAGCCGGTCCGGGACTAGCGGGAGCGAGCAGTACTTC. It encodes CASSRSGTSGSEQYF. This chain joins TRBV7-3 and TRBJ2-7; 14 bases are a match to TRBD2. The germline V gene has CDR1 SGHTA and CDR2 FQGTGA. The junction had 6 bases not matched to a gene; V was cut back by 5 bases and J by 6 bases. CDR3 size: 15 residues.

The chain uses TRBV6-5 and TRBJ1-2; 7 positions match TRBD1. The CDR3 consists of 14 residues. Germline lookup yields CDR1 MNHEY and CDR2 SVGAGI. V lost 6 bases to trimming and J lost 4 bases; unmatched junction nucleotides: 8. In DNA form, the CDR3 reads TGTGCCAGCAGAATGACAGGGTCGTCCTATGGCTACACCTTC. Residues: CASRMTGSSYGYTF.

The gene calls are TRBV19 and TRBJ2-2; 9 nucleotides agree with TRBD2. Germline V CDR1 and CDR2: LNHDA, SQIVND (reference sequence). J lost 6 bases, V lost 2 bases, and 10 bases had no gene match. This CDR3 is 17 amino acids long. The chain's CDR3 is CASSIRSGGRAAGELFF. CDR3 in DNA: TGTGCCAGTAGTATAAGGTCTGGCGGGAGGGCGGCCGGGGAGCTGTTTTTT.

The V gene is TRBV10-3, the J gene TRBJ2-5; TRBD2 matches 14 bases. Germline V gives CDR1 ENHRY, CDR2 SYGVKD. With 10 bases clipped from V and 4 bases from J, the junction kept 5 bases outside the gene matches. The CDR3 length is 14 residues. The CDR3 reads CATRLAGGVETQYF. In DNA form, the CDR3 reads TGTGCCACACGACTAGCGGGAGGGGTAGAGACCCAGTACTTC.

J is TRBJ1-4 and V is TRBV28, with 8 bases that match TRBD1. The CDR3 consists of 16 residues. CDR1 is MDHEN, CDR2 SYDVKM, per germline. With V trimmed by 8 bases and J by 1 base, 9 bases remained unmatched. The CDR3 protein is CASRRGQGGTNEKLFF. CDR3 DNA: TGTGCCAGCCGTCGAGGACAGGGTGGAACTAATGAAAAACTGTTTTTT.

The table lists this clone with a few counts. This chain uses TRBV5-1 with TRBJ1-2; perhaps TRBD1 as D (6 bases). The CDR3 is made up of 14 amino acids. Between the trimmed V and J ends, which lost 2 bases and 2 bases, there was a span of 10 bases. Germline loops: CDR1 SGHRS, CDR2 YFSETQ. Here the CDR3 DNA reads TGCGCCAGCAGCTTAAGGACAGCAAACTATGGCTACACCTTC. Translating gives CASSLRTANYGYTF.